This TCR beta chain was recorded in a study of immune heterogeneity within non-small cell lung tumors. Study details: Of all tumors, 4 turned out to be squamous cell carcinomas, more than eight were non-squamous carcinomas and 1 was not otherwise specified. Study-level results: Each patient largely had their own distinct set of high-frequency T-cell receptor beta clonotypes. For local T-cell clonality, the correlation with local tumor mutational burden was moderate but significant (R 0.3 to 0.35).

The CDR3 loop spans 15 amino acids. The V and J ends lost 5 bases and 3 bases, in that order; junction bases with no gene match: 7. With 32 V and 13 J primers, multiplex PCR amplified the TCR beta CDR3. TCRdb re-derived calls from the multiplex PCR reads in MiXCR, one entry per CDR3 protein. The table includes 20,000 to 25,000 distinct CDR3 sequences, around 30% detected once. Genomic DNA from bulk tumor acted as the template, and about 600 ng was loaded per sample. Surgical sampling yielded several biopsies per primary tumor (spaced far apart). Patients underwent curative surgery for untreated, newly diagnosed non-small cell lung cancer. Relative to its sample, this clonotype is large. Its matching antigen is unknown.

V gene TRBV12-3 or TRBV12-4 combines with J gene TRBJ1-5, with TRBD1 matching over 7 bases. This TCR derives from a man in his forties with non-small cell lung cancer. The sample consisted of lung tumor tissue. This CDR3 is CASSPETGTNQPQHF. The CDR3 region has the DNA TGTGCCAGCAGTCCCGAGACAGGGACCAATCAGCCCCAGCATTTT.